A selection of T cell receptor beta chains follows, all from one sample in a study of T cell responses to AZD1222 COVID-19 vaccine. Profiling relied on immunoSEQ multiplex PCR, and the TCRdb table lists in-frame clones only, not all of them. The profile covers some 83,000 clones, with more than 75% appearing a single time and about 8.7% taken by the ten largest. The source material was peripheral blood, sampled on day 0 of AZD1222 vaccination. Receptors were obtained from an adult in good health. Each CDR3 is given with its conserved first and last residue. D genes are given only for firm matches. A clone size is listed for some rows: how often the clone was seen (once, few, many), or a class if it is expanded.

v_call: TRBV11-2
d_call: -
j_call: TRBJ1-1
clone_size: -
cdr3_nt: TGTGCCAGCAGCCGACCCCGTGGGACCGTGAACACTGAAGCTTTCTTT
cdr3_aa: CASSRPRGTVNTEAFF

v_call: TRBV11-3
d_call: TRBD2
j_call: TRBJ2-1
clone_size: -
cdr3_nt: TGTGCCAGCAGCCGTTCTGGCCTAGCGGGAGGGAACAATGAGCAGTTCTTC
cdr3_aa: CASSRSGLAGGNNEQFF

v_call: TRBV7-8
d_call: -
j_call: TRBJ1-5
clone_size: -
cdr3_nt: TGTGCCAGCAGCTTAGTCTCGGGCCTCAATCAGCCCCAGCATTTT
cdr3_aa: CASSLVSGLNQPQHF

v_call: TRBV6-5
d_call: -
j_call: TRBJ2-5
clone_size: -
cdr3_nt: TGTGCCAGCAGTTTTAACTATCAAGAGACCCAGTACTTC
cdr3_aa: CASSFNYQETQYF

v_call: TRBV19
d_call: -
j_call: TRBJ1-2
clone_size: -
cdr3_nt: TGTGCCAGTAGCCCCACGGCTAACTATGGCTACACCTTC
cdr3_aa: CASSPTANYGYTF

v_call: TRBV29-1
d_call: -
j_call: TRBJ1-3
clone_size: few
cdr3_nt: TGCAGCGTTGAGCCTTTCCCTGGAAACACCATATATTTT
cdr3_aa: CSVEPFPGNTIYF

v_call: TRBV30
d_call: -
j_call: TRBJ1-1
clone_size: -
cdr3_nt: TGTGCCTCCAAATCATCCCCAGGGAACACTGAAGCTTTCTTT
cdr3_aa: CASKSSPGNTEAFF

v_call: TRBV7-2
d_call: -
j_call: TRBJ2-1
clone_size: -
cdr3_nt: TGTGCCAGCAGCCTAAACCCCGCGGGAAAGGGCAATGAGCAGTTCTTC
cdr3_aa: CASSLNPAGKGNEQFF

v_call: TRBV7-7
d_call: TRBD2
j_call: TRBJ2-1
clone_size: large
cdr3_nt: TGTGCTAGCAGCCTGACTAGCGGGAGATACAATGAGCAGTTCTTC
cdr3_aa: CASSLTSGRYNEQFF

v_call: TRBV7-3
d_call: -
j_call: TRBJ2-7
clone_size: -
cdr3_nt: TGTGCCAGCAGCTTAGACCCTCCGACAGGAGAGCAGTACTTC
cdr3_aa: CASSLDPPTGEQYF